A single sample is the source of the 12 T cell receptor beta chains below, sequenced in a study of human T cells and chemical hapten exposure. Indicated time point: patch test 2, 6 weeks after DPC sensitization. Treatment indicated: therapeutic diphenylcyclopropenone sensitization with weekly scalp DPC. One entry per CDR3 protein results from TCRdb running MiXCR on the RACE reads. Of more than 80,000 distinct CDR3 sequences in the sample, over 9.5% were seen once. Sample: whole blood, taken in connection with sensitization to the hapten diphenylcyclopropenone (DPC). The receptors stem from a woman aged 50 to 60 with alopecia areata. Some clones in this sample may be carry-over from other donors' samples.

At least ten counts were recorded for this clonotype. The chain couples TRBV11-2 to TRBJ2-1; no firm D call. The germline V gene encodes CDR1 SGHAT and CDR2 FQNNGV. This CDR3 is built from 16 residues. V dropped 5 bases and J dropped 6 bases, with 20 bases sitting between them. CDR3 in amino acids: CASSHLGNLGTNEQFF. CDR3 nucleotide sequence: TGTGCCAGCAGCCACTTAGGGAACCTGGGAACCAATGAGCAGTTCTTC.

V is TRBV28 and J is TRBJ2-7, with 8 positions matching TRBD1. Trimming at V came to 4 bases and at J to 5 bases, leaving 10 bases not matched to a gene. The germline V gene has CDR1 MDHEN and CDR2 SYDVKM. The CDR3 has 15 residues. The CDR3 DNA reads as TGTGCCAGCAGTTCTGGACAGGGCGGATACGACGAGCAGTACTTC. It is translated as CASSSGQGGYDEQYF.

This clonotype occurred many times. The rearrangement joins TRBV12-3 or TRBV12-4 to TRBJ1-5, with D possibly TRBD1 on 6 matching bases. The ends were cut back, 3 bases at V and 4 bases at J, with 10 bases in the middle. This CDR3 has 14 residues. As DNA, the CDR3 is TGTGCCAGCAGTTTTGACAGGAAGAATCAGCCCCAGCATTTT. Translating it yields CASSFDRKNQPQHF.

This clonotype was observed at least ten times. This sequence joins TRBV29-1 and TRBJ2-5, with D perhaps being TRBD1 or TRBD2 (5 bases each). The CDR3 is made up of 14 amino acids. V was shortened by 6 bases and J by 0 bases, with 14 bases between the two germline ends. Germline V gene data show CDR1 as SQVTM and CDR2 as ANQGSEA. The CDR3 reads CSVAPGTDQETQYF. In DNA, the CDR3 is TGCAGCGTCGCTCCCGGGACGGACCAAGAGACCCAGTACTTC.

This clonotype was recorded at least ten times. The CDR3, as DNA: TGTGCCAGCAGCTTGACAGGGACTCAGCCCCAGCATTTT. Its protein product is CASSLTGTQPQHF. J is TRBJ1-5 and V is TRBV7-8; 7 nucleotides align to TRBD1. From germline, CDR1 is SGHVS and CDR2 FQNEAQ. This CDR3 region has 13 residues. J was trimmed by 6 bases and V by 3 bases; bases with no gene match: 2.

This clonotype has a count of ten or more. J is TRBJ2-7 and V is TRBV7-2; TRBD1 agrees at 10 bases. There are 16 residues in the CDR3. From germline, CDR1 is SGHTA and CDR2 FQGNSA. The J segment lost 2 bases and the V segment lost 2 bases, leaving 6 bases of the junction unmatched. CDR3 nucleotides: TGTGCCAGCAGCTTATCCCCCGGGACAGGGGCCTACGAGCAGTACTTC. Amino acids: CASSLSPGTGAYEQYF.

In its sample, this clonotype was seen many times. This sequence joins TRBV3-1 and TRBJ2-3; possibly TRBD2 for D (5 bases). V was cut by 1 base and J by 5 bases, with 16 bases left in between. This CDR3 has 16 amino acids. Germline values: CDR1 LGHDT, CDR2 YNNKEL (reference sequence). CDR3 DNA: TGTGCCAGCAGCCAAGTAAATCCCTCGGGGTTAGATACGCAGTATTTT. Protein sequence: CASSQVNPSGLDTQYF.

The chain combines TRBV14 with TRBJ2-1; tentative D call: TRBD1 (5 bases). V was clipped by 2 bases and J by 15 bases, with 23 bases between them. Germline V gene sequence: CDR1 SGHDN, CDR2 FVKESK. CDR3 length equals 15 residues. The DNA of the CDR3 is TGTGCCAGCAGCCAATCTGGGAACCAGGGCCGCTACGGGTTCTTC. Its protein is CASSQSGNQGRYGFF.

The genes are TRBV20-1 and TRBJ1-6, with D tentatively TRBD1 (5 bases). Germline V gives CDR1 DFQATT, CDR2 SNEGSKA (reference sequence). V lost 0 bases and J lost 7, with 13 bases in between. CDR3 length equals 15 residues. For the CDR3, the DNA is TGCAGTGCTAGAGAACTAAGACAGAGGAATTCACCCCTCCACTTT. It encodes CSARELRQRNSPLHF.

V gene TRBV11-2 combines with J gene TRBJ2-1; D not resolved. The V gene lost 3 bases and the J gene lost 2 bases, with 5 bases spanning the gap. Looked up from germline, CDR1 is SGHAT and CDR2 is FQNNGV. This CDR3 comprises 13 residues. The CDR3 DNA reads TGTGCCAGCAGCTTCACAACCTACAATGAGCAGTTCTTC. Translation: CASSFTTYNEQFF.

In its sample, this clonotype was seen a few times. This sequence joins TRBV29-1 and TRBJ2-5; 8 nucleotides line up with TRBD1. V dropped 7 bases and J dropped 5; count of bases not matched to a gene: 6. The CDR3 spans 12 residues. CDR1 is SQVTM, CDR2 ANQGSEA, per germline. CDR3 loop: CSAPDRAETQYF. In DNA form, the CDR3 reads TGCAGCGCCCCGGACAGGGCCGAGACCCAGTACTTC.

The rearrangement uses TRBV12-3 or TRBV12-4 and TRBJ2-1; tentatively, D is TRBD2 (6 bases). V shed 10 bases and J shed 8 bases, with 18 bases lying between them. This CDR3 has 13 amino acids. This CDR3 reads CAIPFREWDEQFF. CDR3 sequence (DNA): TGTGCCATCCCGTTCCGGGAGTGGGATGAGCAGTTCTTC.